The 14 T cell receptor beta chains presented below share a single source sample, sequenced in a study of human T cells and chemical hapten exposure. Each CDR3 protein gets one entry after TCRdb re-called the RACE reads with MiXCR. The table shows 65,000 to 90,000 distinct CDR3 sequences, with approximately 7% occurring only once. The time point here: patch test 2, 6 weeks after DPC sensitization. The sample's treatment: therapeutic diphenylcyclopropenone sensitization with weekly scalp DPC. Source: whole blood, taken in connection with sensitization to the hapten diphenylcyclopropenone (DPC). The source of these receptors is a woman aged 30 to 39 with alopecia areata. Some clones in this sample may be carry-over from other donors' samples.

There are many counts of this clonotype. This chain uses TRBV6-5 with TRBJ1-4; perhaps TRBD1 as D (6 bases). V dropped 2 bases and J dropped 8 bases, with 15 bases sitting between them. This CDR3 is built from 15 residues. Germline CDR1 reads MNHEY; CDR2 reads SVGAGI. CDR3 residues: CASSYTQEGGEKLFF. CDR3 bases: TGTGCCAGCAGTTACACCCAAGAAGGGGGAGAAAAACTGTTTTTT.

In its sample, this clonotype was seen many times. The CDR3 bases are TGTGCCAGCAGCCAGGTCCAGGGTATGTCCTACGAGCAGTACTTC. Amino acid sequence: CASSQVQGMSYEQYF. The rearrangement uses TRBV7-2 and TRBJ2-7, with a weak D call TRBD1 (5 bases). The germline V and J ends were trimmed by 5 bases and 1 base, with 15 bases remaining between them. The germline gives CDR1 SGHTA, CDR2 FQGNSA. This CDR3 is 15 amino acids long.

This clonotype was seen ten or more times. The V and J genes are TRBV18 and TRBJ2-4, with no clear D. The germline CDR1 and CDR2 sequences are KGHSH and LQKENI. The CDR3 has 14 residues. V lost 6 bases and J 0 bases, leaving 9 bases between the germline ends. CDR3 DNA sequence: TGTGCCAGCTCGTCTACTATAGCCAAAAACATTCAGTACTTC. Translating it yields CASSSTIAKNIQYF.

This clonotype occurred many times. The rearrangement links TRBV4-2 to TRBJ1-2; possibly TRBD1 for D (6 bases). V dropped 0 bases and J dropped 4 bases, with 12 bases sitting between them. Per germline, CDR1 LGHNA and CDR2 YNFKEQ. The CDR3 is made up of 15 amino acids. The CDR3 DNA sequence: TGTGCCAGCAGCCAAGAGATCGACAGGCTCTATGGCTACACCTTC. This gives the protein CASSQEIDRLYGYTF.

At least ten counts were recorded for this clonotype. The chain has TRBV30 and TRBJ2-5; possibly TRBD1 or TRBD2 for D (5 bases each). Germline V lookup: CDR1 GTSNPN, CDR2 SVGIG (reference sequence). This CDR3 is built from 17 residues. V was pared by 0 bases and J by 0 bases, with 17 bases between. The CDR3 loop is CAWSVLEAGKYQETQYF. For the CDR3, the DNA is TGTGCCTGGAGTGTACTGGAGGCAGGGAAGTACCAAGAGACCCAGTACTTC.

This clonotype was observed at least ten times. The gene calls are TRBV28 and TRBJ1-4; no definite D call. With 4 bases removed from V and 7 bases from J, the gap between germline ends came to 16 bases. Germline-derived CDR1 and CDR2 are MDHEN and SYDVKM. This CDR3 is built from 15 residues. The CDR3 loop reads CASSSNTYKSEKLFF. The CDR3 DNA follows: TGTGCCAGCAGTTCCAACACCTACAAGAGTGAAAAACTGTTTTTT.

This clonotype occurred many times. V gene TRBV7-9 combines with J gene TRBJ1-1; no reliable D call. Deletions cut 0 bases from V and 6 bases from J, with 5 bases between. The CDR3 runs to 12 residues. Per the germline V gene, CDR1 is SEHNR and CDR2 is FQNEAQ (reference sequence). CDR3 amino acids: CASSLALAEAFF. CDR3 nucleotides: TGTGCCAGCAGCTTAGCGCTGGCTGAAGCTTTCTTT.

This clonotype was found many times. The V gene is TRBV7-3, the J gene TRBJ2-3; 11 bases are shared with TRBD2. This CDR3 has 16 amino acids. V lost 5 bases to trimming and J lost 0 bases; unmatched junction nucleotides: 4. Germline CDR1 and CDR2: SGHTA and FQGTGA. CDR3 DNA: TGTGCCAGCAGCCCTCGACTAGCGGGGAGCACAGATACGCAGTATTTT. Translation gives CASSPRLAGSTDTQYF.

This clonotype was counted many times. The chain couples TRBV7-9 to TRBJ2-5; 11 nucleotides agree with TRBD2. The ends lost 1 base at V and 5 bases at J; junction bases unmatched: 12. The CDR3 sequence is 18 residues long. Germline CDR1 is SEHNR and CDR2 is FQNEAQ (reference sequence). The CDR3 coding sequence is TGTGCCAGCAGCTTAGAGTCTAGCGGGGGGCGCCCTCTGGAGACCCAGTACTTC. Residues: CASSLESSGGRPLETQYF.

CDR3 in DNA: TGCAGCGTTGAACGACCGACAGGGGCCTCCTACGAGCAGTACTTC. Translated, it gives CSVERPTGASYEQYF. V usage is TRBV29-1 and J usage is TRBJ2-7; 8 nucleotides match TRBD1. The CDR3 runs 15 residues. Trimming cost V 2 bases and J 0 bases; bases outside gene matches: 6. Germline V gene lookup returns CDR1 SQVTM and CDR2 ANQGSEA.

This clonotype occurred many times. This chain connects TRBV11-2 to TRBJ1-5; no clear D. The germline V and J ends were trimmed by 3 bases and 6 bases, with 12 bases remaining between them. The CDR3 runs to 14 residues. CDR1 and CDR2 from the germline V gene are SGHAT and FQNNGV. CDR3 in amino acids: CASSLTPAGQPQHF. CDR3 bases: TGTGCCAGCAGCTTGACCCCTGCCGGTCAGCCCCAGCATTTT.

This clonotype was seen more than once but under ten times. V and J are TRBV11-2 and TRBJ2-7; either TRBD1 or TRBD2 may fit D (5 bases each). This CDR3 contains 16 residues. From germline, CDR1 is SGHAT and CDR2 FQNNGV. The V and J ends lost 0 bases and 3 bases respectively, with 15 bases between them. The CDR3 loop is CASSLDPTWDGYEQYF. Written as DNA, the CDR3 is TGTGCCAGCAGCTTAGATCCTACCTGGGACGGCTACGAGCAGTACTTC.

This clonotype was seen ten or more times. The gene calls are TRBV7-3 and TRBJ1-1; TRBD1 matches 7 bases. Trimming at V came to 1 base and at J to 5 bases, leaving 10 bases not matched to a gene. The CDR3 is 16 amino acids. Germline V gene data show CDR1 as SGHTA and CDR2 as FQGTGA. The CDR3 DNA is TGTGCCAGCAGCTTAAATCCTTCAGGGGGTAGGACTGAAGCTTTCTTT. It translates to CASSLNPSGGRTEAFF.

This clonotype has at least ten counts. The CDR3 reads CASSQRSGGFSEQYF. In DNA form, the CDR3 reads TGTGCCAGCAGCCAAAGGAGCGGGGGTTTCTCCGAGCAGTACTTC. The chain has TRBV3-1 and TRBJ2-7; 8 positions match TRBD2. With V trimmed by 2 bases and J by 6 bases, 9 bases remained unmatched. The length of the CDR3 is 15 residues. Per the germline V gene, CDR1 is LGHDT and CDR2 is YNNKEL (reference sequence).